This is a list of T cell receptor beta chains from one sample in a study of long-term antiretroviral therapy in people with HIV. Profiled with immunoSEQ multiplex PCR; TCRdb holds only in-frame clones, not every one. The data contain about 7,000 clones, around 73% of them singletons. Material: unsorted PBMCs, obtained 0.2 years after starting antiretroviral therapy. The receptors shown here come from a man in his forties or fifties with HIV. Each CDR3 is given with its conserved first and last residue. The order of the fields is clone size, V gene, D gene, J gene, CDR3 DNA, CDR3 protein. A D gene is named only where the DNA matches it firmly. Some rows mark clone size as missing; the rest say once, few, many or name a class of expanded clone.

NA	TRBV15	NA	TRBJ1-3	TGTGCCACCAGCACCCGGACCGGAAACACCATATATTTT	CATSTRTGNTIYF
NA	TRBV10-3	TRBD1	TRBJ2-1	TGTGCCATCCGAATGGGACAGGGAGGGAATGAGCAGTTCTTC	CAIRMGQGGNEQFF
NA	TRBV5-6	NA	TRBJ1-1	TGTGCCAGCAGCCCAACAGGGCTCCGAAACACTGAAGCTTTCTTT	CASSPTGLRNTEAFF
once	TRBV29-1	NA	TRBJ2-2	TGCAGCGTGAGGCAGGAAAGTACCGGGGAGCTGTTTTTT	CSVRQESTGELFF
NA	TRBV7-9	NA	TRBJ2-1	TGTGCCAGCAGCGGAGTCGCCAATGAGCAGTTCTTC	CASSGVANEQFF
NA	TRBV11-2	TRBD2	TRBJ2-5	TGTGCCAGCCGGCCGGGACTACAAGAGACCCAGTACTTC	CASRPGLQETQYF
NA	TRBV9	TRBD1	TRBJ2-1	TGTGCCAGCAGCCTTCCCCCGGGACAGGGATACAATGAGCAGTTCTTC	CASSLPPGQGYNEQFF
NA	TRBV9	NA	TRBJ2-2	TGTGCCAGCAGCGCGGGAACGAACACCGGGGAGCTGTTTTTT	CASSAGTNTGELFF
NA	TRBV4-1	NA	TRBJ2-7	TGCGCCAGCAGCCAAGTCGCGGGGGCCCTCTCCTACGAGCAGTACTTC	CASSQVAGALSYEQYF
NA	TRBV18	TRBD2	TRBJ2-7	TGTGCCAGCTCACCGACTAGCGGGGCCTACGAGCAGTACTTC	CASSPTSGAYEQYF
NA	TRBV9	NA	TRBJ2-5	TGTGCCAGCAGCCCCCATCAGGATCAAGAGACCCAGTACTTC	CASSPHQDQETQYF
once	TRBV27	NA	TRBJ2-3	TGTGCCAGCAGTTTCTTTGCCGGCACAGATACGCAGTATTTT	CASSFFAGTDTQYF
once	TRBV5-6	NA	TRBJ1-2	TGTGCCAGCAGCTATGGAGAATTGAGGGGCTACACCTTC	CASSYGELRGYTF
NA	TRBV19	NA	TRBJ1-1	TGTGCCAGTCCGGGGGGGACTGAAGCTTTCTTT	CASPGGTEAFF
NA	TRBV19	NA	TRBJ2-1	TGTGCCAGTAGTATAGTACAGGGCCCCTACAATGAGCAGTTCTTC	CASSIVQGPYNEQFF
NA	TRBV2	TRBD2	TRBJ2-1	TGTGCCAGCAGTGAGGCCCAGAAGCGGGGGGACAATGAGCAGTTCTTC	CASSEAQKRGDNEQFF
NA	TRBV15	NA	TRBJ2-1	TGTGCCACCAGCGGGAGTTACAATGAGCAGTTCTTC	CATSGSYNEQFF
once	TRBV7-9	NA	TRBJ1-1	TGTGCCAGCAGCTTACCTGAGGGAAAACACACTGAAGCTTTCTTT	CASSLPEGKHTEAFF
NA	TRBV7-9	NA	TRBJ1-4	TGTGCCAGCAACCCCCTTTTGCCAGGATTAAATGAAAAACTGTTTTTT	CASNPLLPGLNEKLFF
medium-sized	TRBV5-6	TRBD1	TRBJ1-2	TGTGCCAGCAGCTTCCGGGACAGCTATGGCTACACCTTC	CASSFRDSYGYTF
NA	TRBV25-1	TRBD1	TRBJ1-1	TGTGCCAGCAGTGATCCGGGACAGCCAGGCACTGAAGCTTTCTTT	CASSDPGQPGTEAFF
NA	TRBV6-8	NA	TRBJ2-7	TGTGCCAGCAGCGACACTACTACCACCTACGAGCAGTACTTC	CASSDTTTTYEQYF
NA	TRBV10-3	NA	TRBJ2-7	TGTGCCATCAGTGAGTCCCAGGGAATAACCTACGAGCAGTACTTC	CAISESQGITYEQYF
NA	TRBV5-1	NA	TRBJ1-2	TGCGCCAGCAGCTTGGGGGCCAGGGCCCCCTATGGCTACACCTTC	CASSLGARAPYGYTF
NA	TRBV15	NA	TRBJ2-7	TGTGCCACCAGCAGAGATACAGGGTACGAGCAGTACTTC	CATSRDTGYEQYF
few	TRBV13	NA	TRBJ1-6	TGTGCCAGCAGACGAAGGGGAGATTCTGATTCACCCCTCCACTTT	CASRRRGDSDSPLHF
NA	TRBV29-1	NA	TRBJ1-4	TGCAGCGTTGGCGGGGTCGGCGACGAAAAACTGTTTTTT	CSVGGVGDEKLFF
NA	TRBV5-1	TRBD1	TRBJ2-2	TGCGCCAGCAGCTTTCAGGGGGCGGACGGGGAGCTGTTTTTT	CASSFQGADGELFF
NA	TRBV5-6	NA	TRBJ2-1	TGTGCCAGCAGCTTGGCGGCAGCTAATGAGCAGTTCTTC	CASSLAAANEQFF
NA	TRBV7-2	NA	TRBJ2-1	TGTGCCAGCAGGGCAGGTCTTGAGCAGTTCTTC	CASRAGLEQFF
NA	TRBV19	NA	TRBJ2-7	TGTGCCAGTAGTATAGGGACGGAAGCCTACGAGCAGTACTTC	CASSIGTEAYEQYF
NA	TRBV4-2	TRBD1	TRBJ2-3	TGTGCCAGCAGCTGGGGACAGGGGGCGCTGGCAGATACGCAGTATTTT	CASSWGQGALADTQYF
NA	TRBV7-2	TRBD1	TRBJ1-4	TGTGCCAGCCCCCGGGACAGGCTAACTAATGAAAAACTGTTTTTT	CASPRDRLTNEKLFF
NA	TRBV7-9	TRBD2	TRBJ2-1	TGTGCCAGCAGCCCGCCGGGACTAGCGGGGAGGGGCAATGAGCAGTTCTTC	CASSPPGLAGRGNEQFF
NA	TRBV11-3	TRBD1	TRBJ2-2	TGTGCCAGCAGCTTAGGAGAGGGGGCTGCCACCGGGGAGCTGTTTTTT	CASSLGEGAATGELFF
NA	TRBV27	NA	TRBJ2-7	TGTGCCAGCAGCCCTCGGGACGCGGGTACGGACGAGCAGTACTTC	CASSPRDAGTDEQYF
NA	TRBV10-1	NA	TRBJ1-2	TGCGCCGGGGGGTGGGGCCCCCCTACTAACTATGGCTACACCTTC	CAGGWGPPTNYGYTF
NA	TRBV6-4	NA	TRBJ2-7	TGTGCCAGCAGCCGGGACTTCCTCGGGGAGCAGTACTTC	CASSRDFLGEQYF
few	TRBV9	NA	TRBJ1-5	TGTGCCAGCAGCCCGACGGACGTGAACATTCAGCCCCAGCATTTT	CASSPTDVNIQPQHF
NA	TRBV7-3	NA	TRBJ1-1	TGTGCCAGCAGCTTAGAGGGGCCTTCGGGCACTGAAGCTTTCTTT	CASSLEGPSGTEAFF
medium-sized	TRBV6-1	NA	TRBJ1-5	TGTGCCAGCAGACGGGGTTGGCCCCAGCATTTT	CASRRGWPQHF
NA	TRBV10-2	NA	TRBJ1-1	TGCGCCAGCAGTGAGTCGGGGGACAAAGGATTCACTGAAGCTTTCTTT	CASSESGDKGFTEAFF
NA	TRBV7-9	NA	TRBJ2-1	TGTGCCAGCAGGGGTGAAACTGGACAGAACCTATACAATGAGCAGTTCTTC	CASRGETGQNLYNEQFF
once	TRBV5-6	TRBD1	TRBJ1-4	TGTGCCAGCAGCTTCCTTCAGGGGGCAACTAATGAAAAACTGTTTTTT	CASSFLQGATNEKLFF
NA	TRBV7-2	TRBD2	TRBJ2-2	TGTGCCAGCAGCCCCCGCGGGGGGAGGGACACCGGGGAGCTGTTTTTT	CASSPRGGRDTGELFF
few	TRBV6-1	NA	TRBJ2-7	TGTGCCAGCAGGAAGACACCTTCGGAGCAGTACTTC	CASRKTPSEQYF
NA	TRBV6-5	NA	TRBJ1-2	TGTGCCAGCAGTTACTCGGACGTCAACTATGGCTACACCTTC	CASSYSDVNYGYTF
NA	TRBV19	NA	TRBJ2-7	TGTGCCAGTAGGGGAAGATCTCCCTACGAGCAGTACTTC	CASRGRSPYEQYF
NA	TRBV7-3	TRBD2	TRBJ2-1	TGTGCCAGCAGCTTATGGGGGGGGAGTGACAATGAGCAGTTCTTC	CASSLWGGSDNEQFF
NA	TRBV27	NA	TRBJ1-1	TGTGCCAGCTCTCAGGTAACGGGGACTGAAGCTTTCTTT	CASSQVTGTEAFF
NA	TRBV7-9	TRBD1	TRBJ2-4	TGTGCCAGCAGCAGGACAGGGGCTGAGGCCAAAAACATTCAGTACTTC	CASSRTGAEAKNIQYF
NA	TRBV27	NA	TRBJ1-5	TGTGCCAGCAGTTTCGGCCAGGGGAGGGATCAGCCCCAGCATTTT	CASSFGQGRDQPQHF
NA	TRBV7-2	TRBD1	TRBJ1-2	TGTGCCAGCAGCTTATTCCTGGACAGGGGATGGAATGGCTACACCTTC	CASSLFLDRGWNGYTF
NA	TRBV19	NA	TRBJ2-7	TGTGCCAGTAGTATAGCCCCCCGAAGCGAGCAGTACTTC	CASSIAPRSEQYF
NA	TRBV5-1	NA	TRBJ1-2	TGCGCCAGCAGCCCACTGACCGGCATCAACTATGGCTACACCTTC	CASSPLTGINYGYTF